Listed below are T cell receptor beta chains from one sample, sequenced in a study of T-cell memory formation after mild COVID-19. TCRdb redid the calling of the 5' RACE reads with MiXCR, one entry per CDR3 protein. In the table there are about 620,000 distinct CDR3 sequences, approximately 19% of which are singletons. Sequencing was carried out using PBMCs or a T cell subset sorted from them (not recorded which). The origin of the receptors is an adult woman who had mild COVID-19 (a few samples of this study predate the infection). Cell type and time point are not known. Each CDR3 is given with its conserved first and last residue. The order of the fields is CDR3 protein, CDR3 DNA, J gene, V gene, clone size, D gene. D genes are given only for firm matches. Rows may omit the clone size; those that give it use once, few, many or a size class.

CDR3 protein: CASSEDGTSSYEQYF
CDR3 DNA: TGTGCCAGCAGTGAAGACGGAACGAGCTCCTACGAGCAGTACTTC
J gene: TRBJ2-7
V gene: TRBV6-4
clone size: few
D gene: -

CDR3 protein: CSARDPGGSYYNEQFF
CDR3 DNA: TGCAGTGCTAGAGACCCAGGGGGATCCTACTACAATGAGCAGTTCTTC
J gene: TRBJ2-1
V gene: TRBV20-1
clone size: -
D gene: TRBD1

CDR3 protein: CASNPTGGIVYEQYF
CDR3 DNA: TGTGCCAGCAACCCGACAGGGGGCATAGTCTACGAGCAGTACTTC
J gene: TRBJ2-7
V gene: TRBV7-2
clone size: -
D gene: TRBD1

CDR3 protein: CSASLAGWGETQYF
CDR3 DNA: TGCAGTGCTAGTCTAGCAGGGTGGGGGGAGACCCAGTACTTC
J gene: TRBJ2-5
V gene: TRBV20-1
clone size: -
D gene: -

CDR3 protein: CASSYGGNNEQFF
CDR3 DNA: TGTGCCAGCAGTTACGGCGGGAACAATGAGCAGTTCTTC
J gene: TRBJ2-1
V gene: TRBV6-2/TRBV6-3
clone size: few
D gene: -

CDR3 protein: CASSWNSYNEQFF
CDR3 DNA: TGTGCCAGCAGCTGGAACTCCTACAATGAGCAGTTCTTC
J gene: TRBJ2-1
V gene: TRBV5-6
clone size: few
D gene: -

CDR3 protein: CSVEYSMVTGELFF
CDR3 DNA: TGCAGCGTTGAATATAGCATGGTTACCGGGGAGCTGTTTTTT
J gene: TRBJ2-2
V gene: TRBV29-1
clone size: -
D gene: -

CDR3 protein: CASSLRDNNQPQHF
CDR3 DNA: TGTGCCAGCAGTTTAAGGGACAACAATCAGCCCCAGCATTTT
J gene: TRBJ1-5
V gene: TRBV12-3/TRBV12-4
clone size: -
D gene: -

CDR3 protein: CASSVAVGDLPYYGYTF
CDR3 DNA: TGTGCCAGCAGCGTAGCTGTTGGGGACCTCCCATACTATGGCTACACCTTC
J gene: TRBJ1-2
V gene: TRBV9
clone size: few
D gene: -

CDR3 protein: CASSPKRGRLGWTDTQYF
CDR3 DNA: TGTGCCAGCAGCCCAAAGCGGGGGAGACTCGGATGGACAGATACGCAGTATTTT
J gene: TRBJ2-3
V gene: TRBV6-2/TRBV6-3
clone size: -
D gene: TRBD2

CDR3 protein: CASNTGDTLGQPQHF
CDR3 DNA: TGTGCCAGCAATACAGGTGACACTCTCGGTCAGCCCCAGCATTTT
J gene: TRBJ1-5
V gene: TRBV12-3/TRBV12-4
clone size: -
D gene: -

CDR3 protein: CASSPTGRSYGYTF
CDR3 DNA: TGCGCCAGCAGCCCAACAGGGAGGAGCTATGGCTACACCTTC
J gene: TRBJ1-2
V gene: TRBV5-1
clone size: -
D gene: -

CDR3 protein: CSAKPWTGLETQYF
CDR3 DNA: TGCAGTGCTAAACCGTGGACAGGGCTAGAGACCCAGTACTTC
J gene: TRBJ2-5
V gene: TRBV20-1
clone size: -
D gene: TRBD1

CDR3 protein: CASSFGRPSYEQYF
CDR3 DNA: TGTGCCAGCAGTTTCGGGAGGCCGTCCTACGAGCAGTACTTC
J gene: TRBJ2-7
V gene: TRBV12-3/TRBV12-4
clone size: -
D gene: TRBD2

CDR3 protein: CASNPTGEGTGELFF
CDR3 DNA: TGCGCCAGCAACCCGACAGGGGAGGGGACCGGGGAGCTGTTTTTT
J gene: TRBJ2-2
V gene: TRBV4-1
clone size: -
D gene: -

CDR3 protein: CASSLALPDTQYF
CDR3 DNA: TGTGCCAGCAGCTTAGCGCTGCCAGATACGCAGTATTTT
J gene: TRBJ2-3
V gene: TRBV7-8
clone size: many
D gene: -

CDR3 protein: CASSLSPSLAGVSYEQYF
CDR3 DNA: TGCGCCAGCAGCTTGTCGCCCTCCCTAGCGGGAGTTAGCTACGAGCAGTACTTC
J gene: TRBJ2-7
V gene: TRBV5-1
clone size: -
D gene: TRBD2

CDR3 protein: CASSHGLGDRNTGELFF
CDR3 DNA: TGCGCCAGCAGCCATGGATTGGGGGACAGGAACACCGGGGAGCTGTTTTTT
J gene: TRBJ2-2
V gene: TRBV4-3
clone size: -
D gene: TRBD1

CDR3 protein: CASSRGASEAFF
CDR3 DNA: TGTGCCAGCAGTAGGGGGGCCTCTGAAGCTTTCTTT
J gene: TRBJ1-1
V gene: TRBV7-9
clone size: -
D gene: -

CDR3 protein: CASSAAVTQYF
CDR3 DNA: TGTGCCAGCAGCGCCGCGGTGACCCAGTACTTC
J gene: TRBJ2-5
V gene: TRBV28
clone size: -
D gene: -

CDR3 protein: CAIRGPQETQYF
CDR3 DNA: TGTGCCATCAGGGGACCGCAAGAGACCCAGTACTTC
J gene: TRBJ2-5
V gene: TRBV10-3
clone size: few
D gene: -

CDR3 protein: CASSLQGRNSPLHF
CDR3 DNA: TGTGCCAGCAGCTTACAGGGGAGGAATTCACCCCTCCACTTT
J gene: TRBJ1-6
V gene: TRBV7-2
clone size: -
D gene: -

CDR3 protein: CASRSTGVNYNEQFF
CDR3 DNA: TGTGCCAGCCGATCGACAGGGGTCAACTACAATGAGCAGTTCTTC
J gene: TRBJ2-1
V gene: TRBV25-1
clone size: few
D gene: TRBD1